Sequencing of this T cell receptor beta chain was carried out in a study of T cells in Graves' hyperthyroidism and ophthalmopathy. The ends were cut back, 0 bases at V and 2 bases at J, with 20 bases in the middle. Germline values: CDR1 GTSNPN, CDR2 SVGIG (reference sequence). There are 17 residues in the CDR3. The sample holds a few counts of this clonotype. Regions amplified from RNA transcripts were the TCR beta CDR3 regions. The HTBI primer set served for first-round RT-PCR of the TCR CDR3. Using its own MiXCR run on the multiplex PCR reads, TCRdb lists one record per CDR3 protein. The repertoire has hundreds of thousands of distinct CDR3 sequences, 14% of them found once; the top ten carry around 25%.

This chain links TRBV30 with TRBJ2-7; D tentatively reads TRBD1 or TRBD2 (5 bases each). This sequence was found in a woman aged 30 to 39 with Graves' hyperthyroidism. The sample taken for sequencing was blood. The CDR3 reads CAWSVGTLRAETYEQYF. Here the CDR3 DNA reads TGTGCCTGGAGTGTGGGGACCCTTCGGGCGGAGACCTACGAGCAGTACTTC.